These T cell receptor beta chains were read from a single sample in a study of shared clonotypes between healthy human individuals. Assay: immunoSEQ multiplex PCR; the TCRdb copy retains only in-frame clones and omits some. The sample includes roughly 2,500,000 clones, roughly 93% of them seen just once. Sequencing was carried out using naive CD4+ T cells from PBMCs. Receptors were obtained from a man younger than 35 in good health. Some clones in this sample may be carry-over from other donors' samples. Both conserved end residues are part of each CDR3. The D gene is left open where the match is weak. Size is stated for part of the rows, as once, few or many counts, or as a class when the clone is expanded.

v_gene	abundance	d_gene	j_gene	CDR3nt	CDR3aa
TRBV19	-	TRBD1	TRBJ1-5	TGTGCCAGTAGTATAGACCGGGACAGGGGGCAAGGGTACAATCAGCCCCAGCATTTT	CASSIDRDRGQGYNQPQHF
TRBV5-4	-	-	TRBJ2-7	TGTGCCAGCAGCTTGGTAGGGGTCGGCAACGAGCAGTACTTC	CASSLVGVGNEQYF
TRBV2	-	TRBD2	TRBJ2-2	TGTGCCAGCAGTGAGATCGGGGGGTCCGGGGAGCTGTTTTTT	CASSEIGGSGELFF
TRBV5-1	-	TRBD1	TRBJ1-2	TGCGCCAGCAGCTTGAGGACAGGGGGAAACTATGGCTACACCTTC	CASSLRTGGNYGYTF
TRBV28	-	-	TRBJ2-1	TGTGCCAGCAGTTTGGGACCCATCAACCCCAATGAGCAGTTCTTC	CASSLGPINPNEQFF
TRBV7-6	-	TRBD1	TRBJ1-1	TGTGCCAGCAGCAGGACAGGGACCACTGAAGCTTTCTTT	CASSRTGTTEAFF
TRBV5-1	once	-	TRBJ2-5	TGCGCCAGCAGATTAGGGGGGGTACAAGAGACCCAGTACTTC	CASRLGGVQETQYF
TRBV5-1	-	-	TRBJ2-7	TGCGCCAGCAGCTATCGGGGGCAGACTTACGAGCAGTACTTC	CASSYRGQTYEQYF
TRBV7-9	-	-	TRBJ2-3	TGTGCCAGCAGCTTAGGGGAAGTCAGGGCAGATACGCAGTATTTT	CASSLGEVRADTQYF
TRBV7-2	-	-	TRBJ2-2	TGTGCCAGCAGCCTCCGCGGGTGGGGTAACACCGGGGAGCTGTTTTTT	CASSLRGWGNTGELFF
TRBV6-5	-	-	TRBJ2-2	TGTGCCAGCAGATGGGACCGCACCGGGGAGCTGTTTTTT	CASRWDRTGELFF
TRBV11-2	-	-	TRBJ1-3	TGTGCCAGCAGTCCGACACGAAACTCTGGAAACACCATATATTTT	CASSPTRNSGNTIYF
TRBV11-2	-	-	TRBJ2-1	TGTGCCAGCAGCCCAGCGGGCCTCTCCTACAATGAGCAGTTCTTC	CASSPAGLSYNEQFF
TRBV7-2	-	-	TRBJ2-2	TGTGCCAGCAGCTTCCAGGGTGCGAACACCGGGGAGCTGTTTTTT	CASSFQGANTGELFF
TRBV30	-	TRBD1	TRBJ1-3	TGTGCCTGGAGTGACAGGGGGCGAAGGGGAAACACCATATATTTT	CAWSDRGRRGNTIYF
TRBV11-2	-	TRBD2	TRBJ2-1	TGTGCCAGCAGCTTAGATAAGGCAGCGGGAGGGCGCAATGAGCAGTTCTTC	CASSLDKAAGGRNEQFF
TRBV18	once	-	TRBJ2-3	TGTGCCAGCGGGCGGGCAAGGGGCCCAGATACGCAGTATTTT	CASGRARGPDTQYF
TRBV5-1	-	-	TRBJ2-7	TGCGCCAGCAGCTCTCCAGACACTTACTCCTACGAGCAGTACTTC	CASSSPDTYSYEQYF
TRBV27	-	TRBD1	TRBJ2-7	TGTGCCAGCAGTTTAGAGGGACAGGGGGGAACCTACGAGCAGTACTTC	CASSLEGQGGTYEQYF
TRBV4-1	-	TRBD2	TRBJ2-2	TGCGCCAGCAGCCAAGAGGGACGGGGGGCGAACACCGGGGAGCTGTTTTTT	CASSQEGRGANTGELFF
TRBV7-2	-	-	TRBJ2-5	TGTGCCAGCAGCTTAGAGGTAGCGGAAGAGACCCAGTACTTC	CASSLEVAEETQYF
TRBV10-3	-	TRBD2	TRBJ2-6	TGTGCCATCATGGGGGGGTACCGAGCCAACGTCCTGACTTTC	CAIMGGYRANVLTF
TRBV5-1	once	-	TRBJ2-1	TGCGCCAGCAGCTGGGGGTCTTGGAATGAGCAGTTCTTC	CASSWGSWNEQFF
TRBV6-6	-	TRBD1	TRBJ2-7	TGTGCCAGCAGTTACCCCCTGACAGGGGGCCTGGGCGAGCAGTACTTC	CASSYPLTGGLGEQYF
TRBV7-8	-	-	TRBJ2-2	TGTGCCAGCATCATCGACCGGGACGGGGGTCCACTCAAGAACACCGGGGAGCTGTTTTTT	CASIIDRDGGPLKNTGELFF
TRBV28	once	-	TRBJ2-2	TGTGCCAGCAGTTTATGGGGGGGGCACAACACCGGGGAGCTGTTTTTT	CASSLWGGHNTGELFF
TRBV6-5	-	-	TRBJ2-3	TGTGCCAGCAGTACTAGCCCAGATACGCAGTATTTT	CASSTSPDTQYF
TRBV18	-	-	TRBJ1-5	TGTGCCAGCTCACCTCCAGGACGCGGCAATCAGCCCCAGCATTTT	CASSPPGRGNQPQHF
TRBV9	-	-	TRBJ2-4	TGTGCCAGCAGCCCCCATGTGGCTAGGGTAGGAAACATTCAGTACTTC	CASSPHVARVGNIQYF
TRBV6-6	-	-	TRBJ2-5	TGTGCCAGCAGTTACCTCGGAGAGGAGACCCAGTACTTC	CASSYLGEETQYF
TRBV5-5	-	-	TRBJ1-1	TGTGCCAGCAGCTTGGAAGAGGGTTGGGGAGCTTTCTTT	CASSLEEGWGAFF
TRBV14	-	-	TRBJ2-3	TGTGCCAGCAGCCAGGGACTCAATACGCAGTATTTT	CASSQGLNTQYF
TRBV7-2	-	TRBD2	TRBJ2-7	TGTGCCAGCAGCTTAGTTACTAGCGGAGCCTACGAGCAGTACTTC	CASSLVTSGAYEQYF
TRBV10-1	-	TRBD2	TRBJ2-5	TGCGCCAGCAGTGAGGAGGCGGGAGGGCCGAGGGAGACCCAGTACTTC	CASSEEAGGPRETQYF
TRBV5-1	-	TRBD1	TRBJ1-6	TGCGCCAGCAGCTTGGAGGGGACAGATTCACCCCTCCACTTT	CASSLEGTDSPLHF
TRBV28	-	-	TRBJ2-6	TGTGCCTCAGGAGGGGCCAACGTCCTGACTTTC	CASGGANVLTF
TRBV4-1	-	TRBD2	TRBJ2-2	TGCGCCAGCAGCCAAGAGATTAGCGGGAGTCGAACCGGGGAGCTGTTTTTT	CASSQEISGSRTGELFF
TRBV28	-	-	TRBJ1-4	TGTGCCAGCACCCCCGGGGGTGGGAATGAAAAACTGTTTTTT	CASTPGGGNEKLFF
TRBV11-3	-	-	TRBJ1-1	TGTGCCAAACTTGGACGTCGTGAAGCTTTCTTT	CAKLGRREAFF
TRBV7-6	once	-	TRBJ2-7	TGTGCCAGCAGCTTAGCGACGGGTCTCTACGAGCAGTACTTC	CASSLATGLYEQYF
TRBV7-2	once	-	TRBJ1-1	TGTGCCAGCAGCTACGTGGGCCAGATCAACCTACAAGCTTTCTTT	CASSYVGQINLQAFF
TRBV28	-	TRBD2	TRBJ2-1	TGTGCCAGCAGTTTGTCCCTTAGCGGGAGGGCCAAGTTCTTC	CASSLSLSGRAKFF
TRBV29-1	-	-	TRBJ2-7	TGCAGCGTTGAATTTGGGAGGTCCTACGAGCAGTACTTC	CSVEFGRSYEQYF
TRBV6-6	-	-	TRBJ1-5	TGTGCCAGCAGTTACTCGATTCAGGGCAGACCCCAGCATTTT	CASSYSIQGRPQHF
TRBV5-1	once	-	TRBJ2-7	TGCGCCAGCAGCTCGGAAGCCTACGAGCAGTACTTC	CASSSEAYEQYF
TRBV5-1	-	-	TRBJ2-5	TGCGCCAGCAGCCAATCCCCCGTGGACAGTAGGGAGACCCAGTACTTC	CASSQSPVDSRETQYF
TRBV4-2	once	TRBD2	TRBJ2-2	TGTGCCAGCAGCCATTCCAGCGGGAGCACCGGGGAGCTGTTTTTT	CASSHSSGSTGELFF
TRBV29-1	-	-	TRBJ1-1	TGCAGCGTTCGGGGGAGGCTGGTCACTGAAGCTTTCTTT	CSVRGRLVTEAFF
TRBV5-6	once	-	TRBJ2-1	TGTGCCAGCAGCTTGTTGGACAGCTCCTACAATGAGCAGTTCTTC	CASSLLDSSYNEQFF
TRBV28	few	-	TRBJ1-5	TGTGCCAGCAGTTCGCCCCTCCCCGGTGGCAATCAGCCCCAGCATTTT	CASSSPLPGGNQPQHF
TRBV28	-	TRBD1	TRBJ1-5	TGTGCCAGCAGTTTGATGCGGAGAGGGGGCGGCAATCAGCCCCAGCATTTT	CASSLMRRGGGNQPQHF
TRBV18	-	TRBD2	TRBJ2-7	TGTGCCAGCTCCAACTGGACTAGCGCTACCTACGAGCAGTACTTC	CASSNWTSATYEQYF
TRBV5-1	-	TRBD1	TRBJ1-2	TGCGCCAGCAGCTTACAAGGGGGCGCGATCGATGGCTACACCTTC	CASSLQGGAIDGYTF
TRBV18	-	TRBD1	TRBJ1-2	TGTGCCAGCTCACCAAACCAGGGGGGGAACTATGGCTACACCTTC	CASSPNQGGNYGYTF